The 20 T cell receptor beta chains below come from one sample, sequenced in a study of CD8 T cells in ankylosing spondylitis. The study, taken as a whole, reports: One TCR beta motif, made up of several highly homologous variants, appeared characteristic of ankylosing spondylitis blood.

These receptors' antigens are unknown. Using its own MiXCR run on the 5' RACE reads, TCRdb lists one record per CDR3 protein. The table includes some 840,000 distinct CDR3 sequences, roughly 12% detected once. The sample taken for sequencing was blood, either unsorted or a sorted T cell fraction (not recorded which). The receptor set was obtained from a male donor with ankylosing spondylitis.

This clonotype was seen at least ten times. The V gene is TRBV10-3, the J gene TRBJ2-7; 7 nucleotides align to TRBD1. The CDR3 is made up of 14 amino acids. V trimming: 6 bases; J trimming: 4 bases; junction bases outside the gene matches: 9. The germline V gene has CDR1 ENHRY and CDR2 SYGVKD. CDR3 sequence reads: CAISPGTVLYEQYF. DNA of the CDR3: TGTGCCATCAGCCCCGGGACAGTCCTTTACGAGCAGTACTTC.

The table lists this clonotype with many counts. Compared with germline, one end of the junction differs, possibly owing to a read error. This chain uses TRBV12-3 or TRBV12-4 with TRBJ1-6, with 10 bases that match TRBD1. The CDR3 contains 14 residues. The CDR3 spells CASSGGQGNSPLHF. CDR3 sequence (DNA): TGTGCCAGCAGTGGGGGACAGGGGAATTCCCCCCTCCACTTT.

J is TRBJ1-3 and V is TRBV7-2; TRBD1 matches 12 bases. CDR1 is SGHTA and CDR2 is FQGNSA in the germline V gene. CDR3 size: 17 residues. Germline trimming cut 3 bases from V and 3 bases from J; bases unmatched to any gene: 6. CDR3 DNA sequence: TGTGCCAGCAGCTTGGGGACAGGGGGCGCTTATGGAAACACCATATATTTT. The encoded protein is CASSLGTGGAYGNTIYF.

The CDR3 DNA follows: TGTGCCAGCAGCCAAGTACCCAGGGGGAATTCACCCCTCCACTTT. Amino acid sequence: CASSQVPRGNSPLHF. The rearrangement uses TRBV4-2 and TRBJ1-6, with 7 bases identical to TRBD1. The CDR3 covers 15 residues. Trimming at V came to 1 base and at J to 7 bases, leaving 4 bases not matched to a gene. CDR1 LGHNA and CDR2 YNFKEQ come from the germline V gene.

In this sample, this clonotype turned up a few times. As DNA, the CDR3 is TGCGCCAGCAGTCATACAGGGGACAATCAGCCCCAGCATTTT. Encoded protein: CASSHTGDNQPQHF. This sequence joins TRBV23-1 and TRBJ1-5; 7 positions match TRBD1. TRBV23-1 is an ORF, with its function uncertain. This CDR3 spans 14 amino acids. With V trimmed by 3 bases and J by 3 bases, 2 bases remained unmatched.

The table lists this clonotype with a few counts. The chain links TRBV7-9 to TRBJ2-7; TRBD2 might be the D (5 bases). The germline V gene encodes CDR1 SEHNR and CDR2 FQNEAQ (reference sequence). CDR3 length equals 15 residues. Trimming removed 2 bases at V and 4 bases at J, with 15 bases between. The CDR3 is CASSLRKGGPYEQYF. DNA of the CDR3: TGTGCCAGCAGCTTAAGAAAGGGCGGGCCTTACGAGCAGTACTTC.

This clonotype was observed a handful of times. The gene calls are TRBV4-3 and TRBJ2-7, with a weak D call TRBD1 (6 bases). The CDR3 sequence is 18 residues long. Deletions cut 4 bases from V and 0 bases from J, with 22 bases between. In germline, CDR1 is LGHNA, CDR2 YSLEER. The CDR3 here is CASSRKRVRDKSSYEQYF. The CDR3 coding sequence is TGCGCCAGCAGCCGGAAGAGGGTTAGGGACAAGAGCTCCTACGAGCAGTACTTC.

V and J are TRBV20-1 and TRBJ2-5, with 9 bases identical to TRBD2. Germline trimming cut 6 bases from V and 1 base from J; bases unmatched to any gene: 6. Germline CDR1 and CDR2: DFQATT and SNEGSKA (reference sequence). The CDR3 has 14 residues. DNA of the CDR3: TGCAGTGCCGTCGCTAGCGGGGTCCAAGAGACCCAGTACTTC. Its translation is CSAVASGVQETQYF.

The table lists this clonotype with a few counts. The chain links TRBV28 to TRBJ2-7, with D perhaps TRBD1 or TRBD2 (5 bases each). CDR1 and CDR2 (germline): MDHEN, SYDVKM. The V end was cut by 8 bases, the J end by 0 bases, with 11 bases between. CDR3 length: 13 residues. CDR3 loop: CASQVGPSYEQYF. The CDR3 nucleotides read TGTGCCAGCCAAGTGGGACCCTCCTACGAGCAGTACTTC.

CDR3 in amino acids: CASSLIAGGADTQYF. CDR3 DNA sequence: TGTGCCAGCAGCCTTATAGCGGGGGGTGCAGATACGCAGTATTTT. The chain carries TRBV5-6 and TRBJ2-3; TRBD2 agrees at 10 bases. V lost 4 bases, J lost 4 bases, and 6 bases stayed unmatched. The length of the CDR3 is 15 residues. From germline, CDR1 is SGHDT and CDR2 YYEEEE.

This clonotype came up a few times. The V and J genes are TRBV7-3 and TRBJ2-2, with TRBD2 as a possible D gene (5 bases). The CDR3 totals 13 residues. Trimming took off 2 bases at V and 6 bases at J, with 7 bases between the two ends. The germline V gene has CDR1 SGHTA and CDR2 FQGTGA. In DNA form, the CDR3 reads TGTGCCAGCAGCTTAGCGGGTTCCGGGGAGCTGTTTTTT. It codes for CASSLAGSGELFF.

This clonotype has only a few counts. The chain uses TRBV5-1 and TRBJ2-1, with 10 bases identical to TRBD2. Germline CDR1 reads SGHRS; CDR2 reads YFSETQ. V was pared by 6 bases and J by 10 bases, with 13 bases of the junction left unmatched. This CDR3 is 15 amino acids long. CDR3 in DNA: TGCGCCAGCACCCCCGGGACTAGCGTTTTGGGGGAGCAGTTCTTC. It translates to CASTPGTSVLGEQFF.

This clonotype was recorded many times. CDR3 region: CSAGTGDDEKLFF. Written as DNA, the CDR3 is TGCAGTGCTGGGACAGGGGATGACGAAAAACTGTTTTTT. This chain connects TRBV20-1 to TRBJ1-4; 10 bases are shared with TRBD1. CDR3 size: 13 residues. With V trimmed by 5 bases and J by 8 bases, 5 bases remained unmatched. Germline V gene data show CDR1 as DFQATT and CDR2 as SNEGSKA (reference sequence).

This clonotype was observed many times. V and J are TRBV12-3 or TRBV12-4 and TRBJ1-2, with a weak D call TRBD1 (6 bases). The ends were cut back, 2 bases at V and 8 bases at J, with 9 bases in the middle. CDR3 size: 12 residues. CDR3 nucleotides: TGTGCCAGCAGTTTAACAGGGCGAGGCTACACCTTC. It encodes CASSLTGRGYTF.

In its sample, this clonotype was seen a few times. J is TRBJ1-4 and V is TRBV20-1, with D perhaps TRBD1 (5 bases). V dropped 5 bases and J dropped 4 bases, with 14 bases sitting between them. The CDR3 totals 14 residues. Germline CDR1 and CDR2: DFQATT and SNEGSKA (reference sequence). The CDR3 here is CSALRQMFNEKLFF. The DNA of the CDR3 is TGCAGTGCTCTCCGACAGATGTTTAATGAAAAACTGTTTTTT.

This clonotype appeared many times. The gene calls are TRBV5-1 and TRBJ2-2, with TRBD1 identical over 9 bases. This CDR3 contains 15 residues. Germline V CDR1 and CDR2: SGHRS, YFSETQ. V trimming: 0 bases; J trimming: 3 bases; junction bases outside the gene matches: 0. CDR3 amino acids: CASSLGQGDTGELFF. The CDR3 bases are TGCGCCAGCAGCTTGGGACAGGGGGACACCGGGGAGCTGTTTTTT.

There are a few counts of this clonotype. The chain is built from TRBV20-1 and TRBJ1-2; weak D call: TRBD1 (6 bases). The V end was cut by 1 base, the J end by 3 bases, with 15 bases between. The CDR3 spans 15 residues. Germline V gene sequence: CDR1 DFQATT, CDR2 SNEGSKA (reference sequence). The CDR3 region is CSARAWTDDDYGYTF. CDR3 DNA sequence: TGCAGTGCTAGAGCCTGGACAGACGACGACTATGGCTACACCTTC.

This clonotype was counted ten times or more. Sequence at one end of the junction differs from germline and may be a read error. The rearrangement uses TRBV24-1 and TRBJ2-1, with no clear D. The CDR3 totals 14 residues. From germline, CDR1 is KGHDR and CDR2 SFDVKD. This CDR3 is CATSDAGSNNEQFF. The CDR3 DNA sequence: TGTGCCACCAGTGATGCCGGCTCCAACAATGAGCAGTTCTTC.

The chain uses TRBV5-1 and TRBJ2-6; D unresolved. V lost 0 bases, J lost 0 bases, and 7 bases lay in between. Per germline, CDR1 SGHRS and CDR2 YFSETQ. CDR3 size: 16 residues. CDR3 in amino acids: CASSLEGVSGANVLTF. In DNA form, the CDR3 reads TGCGCCAGCAGCTTGGAGGGCGTCTCTGGGGCCAACGTCCTGACTTTC.

The chain recombines TRBV7-2 with TRBJ2-2; the match to TRBD2 covers 7 bases. V shed 2 bases and J 9 bases; nucleotides not matched to a gene: 9. The germline V gene encodes CDR1 SGHTA and CDR2 FQGNSA. The CDR3 spans 15 residues. The CDR3 is CASSLTGDYIRELFF. The CDR3 coding sequence is TGTGCCAGCAGCTTAACCGGGGACTATATCCGGGAGCTGTTTTTT.